These 16 T cell receptor beta chains were all obtained from the same sample, sequenced in a study of metastatic and nonmetastatic thyroid tumors. Nobody among the patients had been given any treatment before thyroid surgery. Using MiXCR, TCRdb reanalyzed the PCR reads. The data contain over 20,000 clones, 12% of them singletons. The sample was blood. These receptors all stem from a male donor with papillary thyroid cancer or a benign thyroid nodule (not recorded which). Some clones in this sample may be carry-over from other donors' samples.

J is TRBJ1-2 and V is TRBV6-1; D is unclear. Germline values: CDR1 MNHNS, CDR2 SASEGT. The CDR3 is 14 amino acids. V was cut by 5 bases and J by 8 bases, with 18 bases left in between. As DNA, the CDR3 is TGTGCCAGCAGTCACACCTGGGCGACTCGGGGCTACACCTTC. The encoded protein is CASSHTWATRGYTF.

This clone was picked up many times. The rearrangement links TRBV3-1 to TRBJ2-3; weak D call: TRBD2 (5 bases). The CDR3 is 17 residues long. Per the germline V gene, CDR1 is LGHDT and CDR2 is YNNKEL (reference sequence). With 1 base removed from V and 5 bases from J, the gap between germline ends came to 19 bases. The DNA for the CDR3 is TGTGCCAGCAGCCAAGGCTTCGCGGGCCCCTCGGGAGATACGCAGTATTTT. It yields the protein CASSQGFAGPSGDTQYF.

This clone came up many times. A much larger clone is a single base away; this may be a read error. The chain carries TRBV6-2 or TRBV6-3 and TRBJ2-3, with 7 bases lining up with TRBD2. Germline CDR1 reads MNHEY; CDR2 reads SVGEGT. The CDR3 length is 15 residues. Unmatched junction bases numbered 8, after V lost 8 bases and J lost 0 bases. The CDR3 DNA reads TGTGCCAGCGGCGGACTAGTAGAAAGCACAGATACGCAGTATTTT. Its protein is CASGGLVESTDTQYF.

This clone is termed medium-sized. The chain couples TRBV30 to TRBJ2-2; maybe TRBD2 (5 bases). V lost 2 bases, J lost 5 bases, and 9 bases lay in between. The CDR3 extends over 13 amino acids. Germline CDR1 reads GTSNPN; CDR2 reads SVGIG (reference sequence). This CDR3 reads CAWSFTRTGELFF. DNA for the CDR3: TGTGCCTGGAGTTTCACTAGAACCGGGGAGCTGTTTTTT.

This clone is deemed medium-sized (0.01 to 0.1%). The chain has TRBV20-1 and TRBJ2-7; 7 bases are shared with TRBD1. The length of the CDR3 is 13 residues. V lost 3 bases and J lost 7; bases outside the gene matches: 9. Germline V CDR1 and CDR2: DFQATT, SNEGSKA (reference sequence). The CDR3 nucleotides read TGCAGTGCTAGGCCCAGGGGGTGGGGGGAGCAGTACTTC. As protein: CSARPRGWGEQYF.

The sample holds many counts of this clone. This chain uses TRBV10-1 with TRBJ2-7; D could derive from TRBD1 or TRBD2 (5 bases each). V was trimmed by 3 bases and J by 0 bases, leaving 6 bases between them. Looked up from germline, CDR1 is WNHNN and CDR2 is SYGVQD (reference sequence). The CDR3 extends over 13 amino acids. CDR3 protein: CASSDGTSYEQYF. The CDR3 nucleotides read TGCGCCAGCAGTGATGGGACCTCCTACGAGCAGTACTTC.

This clone appeared many times. The gene calls are TRBV7-8 and TRBJ2-7; D could derive from TRBD1 or TRBD2 (5 bases each). The germline gives CDR1 SGHVS, CDR2 FQNEAQ. V shed 6 bases and J shed 4 bases, with 16 bases lying between them. The CDR3 totals 14 residues. CDR3 sequence reads: CASSPGRNLYEQYF. The DNA for the CDR3 is TGTGCCAGCAGTCCGGGACGGAACCTTTACGAGCAGTACTTC.

The rearrangement uses TRBV7-2 and TRBJ2-7; D call uncertain. This CDR3 has 14 amino acids. V was trimmed by 5 bases and J by 4 bases, leaving 15 bases between them. Per the germline V gene, CDR1 is SGHTA and CDR2 is FQGNSA. CDR3 sequence reads: CASSPSIGIYEQYF. The CDR3 nucleotides read TGTGCCAGCAGCCCATCTATTGGGATATACGAGCAGTACTTC.

This clone came up many times. This chain uses TRBV11-2 with TRBJ1-6, with a tentative D call TRBD1 (5 bases). CDR3 length: 16 residues. Trimming left V 2 bases short and J 8 bases short, with 16 bases between. In germline, CDR1 is SGHAT, CDR2 FQNNGV. The CDR3 coding sequence is TGTGCCAGCAGCTTACGGTTGGAGGGGCTGGATTCACCCCTCCACTTT. Its translation: CASSLRLEGLDSPLHF.

This clone appeared once. Since the CDR3 does not end with the conserved phenylalanine or tryptophan, this likely comes from a read error. The chain links TRBV18 to TRBJ2-7; D call uncertain. Trimming left V 1 base short and J 5 bases short, with 15 bases between. There are 15 residues in the CDR3. Germline V gene lookup returns CDR1 KGHSH and CDR2 LQKENI. Here the CDR3 reads CASSPRAQPSHEQYL. The CDR3 DNA is TGTGCCAGCTCACCACGGGCCCAGCCGTCCCACGAGCAGTACCTC.

This clone has a count of ten or more. The chain couples TRBV5-1 to TRBJ2-5; unclear D gene. CDR1 is SGHRS, CDR2 YFSETQ, per germline. This CDR3 has 11 amino acids. V was cut by 2 bases and J by 4 bases, with 3 bases left in between. The CDR3, as DNA: TGCGCCAGCAGCTTTAGAGAGACCCAGTACTTC. This sequence encodes CASSFRETQYF.

Notes on this clone: Its ends do not fully match the called genes, so a read error is possible. The gene calls are TRBV19 and TRBJ1-5; D not resolved. The CDR3 runs to 18 residues. The germline V gene has CDR1 LNHDA and CDR2 SQIVND (reference sequence). Here the CDR3 reads CAGSILAWSDGGNQPQHF. CDR3 DNA sequence: TGTGCCGGTAGTATTTTAGCCTGGAGTGATGGGGGCAATCAGCCCCAGCATTTT. Full variable domain (rest looked up from reference TRBV19 and TRBJ1-5): DGGITQSPKYLFRKEGQNVTLSCEQNLNHDAMYWYRQDPGQGLRLIYYSQIVNDFQKGDIAEGYSVSREKKESFPLTVTSAQKNPTAFYLCAGSILAWSDGGNQPQHFGDGTRLSIL.

This clone showed up many times. V is TRBV6-4 and J is TRBJ2-3, with D perhaps matching TRBD2 (5 bases). V gave up 6 bases and J gave up 2 bases, with 15 bases separating them. Germline lookup yields CDR1 MRHNA and CDR2 SNTAGT. The CDR3 covers 15 residues. The CDR3 DNA follows: TGTGCCAGCAGCCCCGGACTTTTCGACACAGATACGCAGTATTTT. Translation gives CASSPGLFDTDTQYF.

This clone was counted at least ten times. The chain uses TRBV9 and TRBJ1-3; D gene unclear. The germline V gene has CDR1 SGDLS and CDR2 YYNGEE. The V end was cut by 3 bases, the J end by 0 bases, with 7 bases between. The CDR3 is made up of 14 amino acids. CDR3 region: CASSDMSSGNTIYF. As DNA, the CDR3 is TGTGCCAGCAGCGACATGAGCTCTGGAAACACCATATATTTT.

This clone was counted ten times or more. J is TRBJ2-1 and V is TRBV6-6, with D unclear. The V gene lost 2 bases and the J gene lost 7 bases, with 9 bases spanning the gap. The CDR3 extends over 13 amino acids. The V gene's germline CDR1 is MNHNY and CDR2 SVGAGI (reference sequence). The CDR3 protein is CASSYLGINEQFF. The DNA of the CDR3 is TGTGCCAGCAGTTACCTTGGAATAAATGAGCAGTTCTTC.

The chain links TRBV30 to TRBJ1-5; no clear D. This CDR3 has 12 amino acids. Germline assignment: CDR1 GTSNPN and CDR2 SVGIG (reference sequence). Trimming removed 5 bases from V and 3 bases from J, with 8 bases in between. The CDR3 nucleotides read TGTGCCTGGGGCCAGTTCAATCAGCCCCAGCATTTT. Its translation: CAWGQFNQPQHF.